This entry concerns a single TCR beta chain. The Seattle patients, enrolled during active infection, were followed longitudinally. The data derive from a study of blood T cell repertoires in COVID-19. Repertoires were generated with immunoSEQ multiplex PCR, while TCRdb's copy carries only in-frame clones and drops some. The sample yields approximately 250,000 clones, 92% seen once. The V gene end was trimmed by 0 bases and the J gene end by 12 bases; junction bases not matched to a gene: 5. The V gene's germline CDR1 is PRHDT and CDR2 FYEKMQ (reference sequence). The CDR3 loop spans 13 amino acids. Sequenced input: peripheral blood. The genes are TRBV13 and TRBJ2-1; TRBD1 matches 7 bases. The source of this sequence is a man between 25 and 39 years old with COVID-19, enrolled during active disease. The CDR3 DNA reads TGTGCCAGCAGCTTAGGGACAGGGCCGGGGCAGTTCTTC. Residues: CASSLGTGPGQFF.